A single sample gave rise to the 32 T cell receptor beta chains below, sequenced in a study of regulatory T cells in long-lasting Graves disease. Arm-PCR of CDR3 regions and iRepertoire HTBI primers were the basis on which TCR beta libraries were built. TCRdb independently ran MiXCR on the multiplex PCR reads; one entry per CDR3 protein. The sample gives 650,000 to 850,000 distinct CDR3 sequences, about 32% of which show up once; roughly 41% is in the top ten. Time point indicated: persistent/refractory GD, antithyroid drugs over 5 years with positive TRAb. Construction of the TCR library relied on RNA isolated from PBMCs. Material: peripheral blood mononuclear cells (PBMCs), obtained when the disease was refractory, from a patient treated with antithyroid drugs. These receptors all stem from a female donor with Graves disease.

This clonotype was observed at least ten times. The chain combines TRBV11-2 with TRBJ2-7; tentatively, D is TRBD1 or TRBD2 (5 bases each). The V end lost 5 bases, the J end lost 5 bases, and 19 bases lay between the germline ends. Germline-derived CDR1 and CDR2 are SGHAT and FQNNGV. The CDR3 extends over 15 amino acids. CDR3 protein: CASSRFDSGVDEQYF. The CDR3 DNA reads TGTGCCAGCAGCAGATTTGACAGCGGAGTGGACGAGCAGTACTTC.

This clonotype has a count of ten or more. A junction end diverges from the germline sequence, so it may reflect a read error. The rearrangement joins TRBV12-3 or TRBV12-4 to TRBJ1-6, with D possibly matching TRBD1 (5 bases). The CDR3 is made up of 11 amino acids. The CDR3 sequence: CASSLDSPLHF. The CDR3 DNA follows: TGTGCCAGCAGCTTAGACAGTCCCCTCCACTTT.

The chain links TRBV12-3 or TRBV12-4 to TRBJ2-1, with 9 bases lining up with TRBD2. After removal of 3 bases from V and 12 bases from J, the junction contained 15 bases not matched to a gene. The CDR3 consists of 16 residues. This CDR3 is CASSLLLAGVPTGQFF. The DNA of the CDR3 is TGTGCCAGCAGTTTGTTGTTAGCGGGAGTTCCCACAGGGCAGTTCTTC.

The rearrangement joins TRBV7-2 to TRBJ2-5, with D perhaps matching TRBD1 or TRBD2 (5 bases each). This CDR3 is built from 14 residues. CDR1 SGHTA and CDR2 FQGNSA come from the germline V gene. Trimming cost V 1 base and J 4 bases, with 10 bases left between them. CDR3 protein: CASSLGGDGETQYF. The CDR3 coding sequence is TGTGCCAGCAGCTTAGGAGGGGACGGAGAGACCCAGTACTTC.

The rearrangement joins TRBV29-1 to TRBJ1-1; D gene ambiguous. The ends were cut back, 4 bases at V and 1 base at J, with 4 bases in the middle. Germline loops: CDR1 SQVTM, CDR2 ANQGSEA. The CDR3 is 11 amino acids. CDR3 nucleotides: TGCAGCGTTGCGCGGAACACTGAAGCTTTCTTT. Its translation is CSVARNTEAFF.

For this clonotype: This may stem from a read error, because a much larger clone lies one nucleotide away. The V call is TRBV12-3 or TRBV12-4, the J call TRBJ1-2; tentative D call: TRBD1 (6 bases). The length of the CDR3 is 13 residues. The DNA of the CDR3 is TGTGTCAGCAGGGGCCATTCGGGCTATGGCTACACCTTC. It codes for CVSRGHSGYGYTF.

This clonotype was recorded a few times. This sequence joins TRBV6-1 and TRBJ1-1; weak D call: TRBD1 (5 bases). The length of the CDR3 is 15 residues. Between the trimmed V and J ends, which lost 7 bases and 1 base, there was a span of 16 bases. Germline V gene data show CDR1 as MNHNS and CDR2 as SASEGT. This CDR3 reads CASTVVQATNTEAFF. CDR3 nucleotide sequence: TGTGCCAGCACCGTGGTACAGGCTACGAACACTGAAGCTTTCTTT.

There are a few counts of this clonotype. This chain joins TRBV2 and TRBJ1-2; D uncertain. V lost 0 bases and J lost 3, with 17 bases in between. Germline V gene data show CDR1 as SNHLY and CDR2 as FYNNEI. This CDR3 region has 17 residues. The CDR3 DNA is TGTGCCAGCAGTGAAGCTTTGCGCAGGCCCCATGACTATGGCTACACCTTC. The encoded protein is CASSEALRRPHDYGYTF.

The rearrangement links TRBV19 to TRBJ2-1, with 11 bases fitting TRBD2. Germline V gene lookup returns CDR1 LNHDA and CDR2 SQIVND (reference sequence). The CDR3 is 15 residues long. The V gene end was trimmed by 3 bases and the J gene end by 10 bases; junction bases not matched to a gene: 8. The CDR3 DNA reads TGTGCCAGTAGTATGCAGGTAGCGGGAGGGCCGGAGCAGTTCTTC. Translating gives CASSMQVAGGPEQFF.

This clonotype came up a few times. The chain recombines TRBV9 with TRBJ1-1, with D maybe TRBD1 (5 bases). Germline V gives CDR1 SGDLS, CDR2 YYNGEE. The CDR3 loop spans 14 amino acids. Trimming pared 0 bases from V and 1 base from J, leaving 7 bases between. The CDR3 protein is CASSVGQSNTEAFF. Here the CDR3 DNA reads TGTGCCAGCAGCGTAGGACAGTCGAACACTGAAGCTTTCTTT.

The genes are TRBV20-1 and TRBJ2-1; 11 nucleotides agree with TRBD2. Unmatched junction bases numbered 9, after V lost 1 base and J lost 4 bases. The CDR3 is 17 amino acids. The germline gives CDR1 DFQATT, CDR2 SNEGSKA (reference sequence). CDR3 in DNA: TGCAGTGCTAGAGGTAGCGGGAGGGCCGGGGGGTACAATGAGCAGTTCTTC. Residues: CSARGSGRAGGYNEQFF.

This clonotype was seen repeatedly, ten times or more. DNA for the CDR3: TGTGCCAGCAGTTTAAGGTTTCCAGGGGAAGGTGGCTACACCTTC. This codes for CASSLRFPGEGGYTF. V is TRBV28 and J is TRBJ1-2; maybe TRBD1 (6 bases). This CDR3 region has 15 residues. Per germline, CDR1 MDHEN and CDR2 SYDVKM. V was cut by 2 bases and J by 7 bases, with 17 bases left in between.

A note on this clonotype: Being one base from a much bigger clone, this may be a read error. The rearrangement joins TRBV9 to TRBJ2-1, with 10 bases identical to TRBD2. CDR1 SGDLS and CDR2 YYNGEE come from the germline V gene. V shed 3 bases, J shed 4 bases, and the junction held 4 bases outside the gene matches. The CDR3 is made up of 15 amino acids. The CDR3 reads CASSEGLAAYNEQFF. The CDR3 bases are TGTGCCAGCAGCGAAGGACTAGCGGCTTACAATGAGCAGTTCTTC.

This clonotype has a count of ten or more. The chain joins TRBV2 to TRBJ1-5; D is unresolved. Trimming left V 5 bases short and J 12 bases short, with 14 bases between. Germline V gene sequence: CDR1 SNHLY, CDR2 FYNNEI. There are 12 residues in the CDR3. CDR3 protein: CASSLDTGSQHF. CDR3 nucleotide sequence: TGTGCCAGCAGTTTAGACACCGGCAGCCAGCATTTT.

In its sample, this clonotype was seen many times. V is TRBV2 and J is TRBJ1-1; D unresolved. In germline, CDR1 is SNHLY, CDR2 FYNNEI. V was trimmed by 2 bases and J by 1 base, leaving 5 bases between them. There are 13 residues in the CDR3. CDR3 sequence (DNA): TGTGCCAGCAGTGAACAGTGGAACACTGAAGCTTTCTTT. Its translation is CASSEQWNTEAFF.

In this sample, this clonotype turned up a few times. The rearrangement uses TRBV12-3 or TRBV12-4 and TRBJ1-6, with D uncertain. CDR3 length equals 14 residues. The V and J ends lost 3 bases and 7 bases respectively, with 10 bases between them. CDR3 loop: CASSLREGNSPLHF. For the CDR3, the DNA is TGTGCCAGCAGTTTGCGGGAGGGAAATTCACCCCTCCACTTT.

The chain recombines TRBV28 with TRBJ1-1; D not certain. This CDR3 region has 13 residues. Per germline, CDR1 MDHEN and CDR2 SYDVKM. Trimming took 5 bases from V and 2 from J, leaving 9 bases between them. CDR3 sequence (DNA): TGTGCCAGCAGTGCAGCACATAACACTGAAGCTTTCTTT. Amino acids: CASSAAHNTEAFF.

For this clonotype: Just one base apart from a much larger clone, this may be a read error. In DNA form, the CDR3 reads TGCAGTGCTAGAGATCAGCGGGGGACTAATGAAAAACTGTTTTTT. Translation gives CSARDQRGTNEKLFF. The chain carries TRBV20-1 and TRBJ1-4, with D maybe TRBD1 (5 bases). Trimming took off 0 bases at V and 2 bases at J, with 10 bases between the two ends. Per germline, CDR1 DFQATT and CDR2 SNEGSKA (reference sequence). This CDR3 has 15 residues.

The sample holds many counts of this clonotype. The chain carries TRBV20-1 and TRBJ2-5; perhaps D is TRBD1 or TRBD2 (5 bases each). V was clipped by 6 bases and J by 4 bases, with 18 bases between them. This CDR3 contains 14 residues. Germline values: CDR1 DFQATT, CDR2 SNEGSKA (reference sequence). For the CDR3, the DNA is TGCAGTGCCCGGCTGCGAGGGGCGGGAGAGACCCAGTACTTC. This codes for CSARLRGAGETQYF.

This clonotype was seen many times. The rearrangement uses TRBV28 and TRBJ1-6; unclear D gene. Between the trimmed V and J ends, which lost 6 bases and 4 bases, there was a span of 10 bases. CDR3 length equals 14 residues. The V gene's germline CDR1 is MDHEN and CDR2 SYDVKM. The CDR3 sequence: CASSPMGYNSPLHF. The CDR3 bases are TGTGCCAGCAGCCCTATGGGGTATAATTCACCCCTCCACTTT.

This clonotype came up a few times. The V and J genes are TRBV5-1 and TRBJ1-1; D is perhaps TRBD1 (5 bases). This CDR3 is 14 amino acids long. Per germline, CDR1 SGHRS and CDR2 YFSETQ. V gave up 4 bases and J gave up 8 bases, with 18 bases separating them. Here the CDR3 reads CASSPRQTKLEAFF. DNA for the CDR3: TGCGCCAGCAGCCCTAGACAGACGAAACTCGAAGCTTTCTTT. Drawing the rest from reference TRBV5-1 and TRBJ1-1, the complete variable domain is KAGVTQTPRYLIKTRGQQVTLSCSPISGHRSVSWYQQTPGQGLQFLFEYFSETQRNKGNFPGRFSGRQFSNSRSEMNVSTLELGDSALYLCASSPRQTKLEAFFGQGTRLTVV.

Comments on this clonotype: A much larger clone sits a single nucleotide away, making a read error possible. The chain carries TRBV30 and TRBJ1-2, with D hard to call. Germline V gene sequence: CDR1 GTSNPN, CDR2 SVGIG (reference sequence). This CDR3 comprises 11 residues. V lost 5 bases to trimming and J lost 4 bases, with 8 bases between them. This chain's CDR3 is CAWSKLYGYTF. Here the CDR3 DNA reads TGTGCCTGGTCAAAACTCTATGGCTACACCTTC. Full variable domain (outside the CDR3, taken from reference TRBV30 and TRBJ1-2): SQTIHQWPATLVQPVGSPLSLECTVEGTSNPNLYWYRQAAGRGLQLLFYSVGIGQISSEVPQNLSASRPQDRQFILSSKKLLLSDSGFYLCAWSKLYGYTFGSGTRLTVV.

This chain uses TRBV12-3 or TRBV12-4 with TRBJ1-5; D remains ambiguous. V was cut by 6 bases and J by 3 bases, with 12 bases left in between. The CDR3 is 14 amino acids. CDR3 DNA sequence: TGTGCCAGCAGACGCGACGGGTTCAATCAGCCCCAGCATTTT. Translation: CASRRDGFNQPQHF.

Regarding this clonotype: Relative to the germline gene, one junction end is altered; a read error may explain this. The chain is built from TRBV19 and TRBJ1-1; D call uncertain. The CDR3 covers 12 residues. Germline CDR1 LNHDA, CDR2 SQIVND (reference sequence). CDR3 in DNA: TGTGCCAATAGTATAGGCGGGACTGAAGCTTTCTTT. Translated: CANSIGGTEAFF.

There are a few counts of this clonotype. This chain joins TRBV29-1 and TRBJ2-5; tentatively, D is TRBD2 (5 bases). There are 13 residues in the CDR3. The V and J ends lost 6 bases and 1 base respectively, with 12 bases between them. CDR1 is SQVTM and CDR2 is ANQGSEA in the germline V gene. The CDR3 nucleotides are TGCAGCGTAAACCCGGGAACCCAAGAGACCCAGTACTTC. This translates into CSVNPGTQETQYF.

Written as DNA, the CDR3 is TGTGCCAGTAGTTCACAGGGGGCAATGAAGACCCAGTACTTC. This sequence encodes CASSSQGAMKTQYF. The rearrangement joins TRBV19 to TRBJ2-5, with TRBD1 identical over 9 bases. The CDR3 is 14 amino acids. Trimming cost V 5 bases and J 6 bases; bases outside gene matches: 7. Per the germline V gene, CDR1 is LNHDA and CDR2 is SQIVND (reference sequence).

The gene calls are TRBV20-1 and TRBJ1-3; the D gene is possibly TRBD1 (5 bases). V lost 0 bases and J 0 bases, leaving 12 bases between the germline ends. From germline, CDR1 is DFQATT and CDR2 SNEGSKA (reference sequence). This CDR3 is 16 amino acids long. CDR3 sequence: CSARDLATASGNTIYF. The DNA for the CDR3 is TGCAGTGCTAGAGATCTGGCGACAGCCTCTGGAAACACCATATATTTT.

The chain couples TRBV4-1 to TRBJ1-1, with D possibly being TRBD1 (5 bases). V lost 4 bases, J lost 11 bases, and 14 bases lay in between. The length of the CDR3 is 12 residues. The V gene's germline CDR1 is MGHRA and CDR2 YSYEKL. The CDR3 DNA reads as TGCGCCAGCAGCCCCGGGGACTTCGAGGCTTTCTTT. Amino acids: CASSPGDFEAFF.

This chain connects TRBV15 to TRBJ2-5, with unresolved D. V gave up 3 bases and J gave up 5 bases, with 10 bases separating them. CDR1 LNHNV and CDR2 YYDKDF come from the germline V gene (reference sequence). The CDR3 has 13 amino acids. The CDR3 loop is CATSSLERETQYF. DNA of the CDR3: TGTGCCACCAGCAGTCTCGAAAGGGAGACCCAGTACTTC.

This clonotype was detected many times. The CDR3 reads CASSLAGGWNTEAFF. The CDR3 nucleotides are TGCGCCAGCAGCTTGGCCGGGGGATGGAACACTGAAGCTTTCTTT. This sequence joins TRBV5-1 and TRBJ1-1, with D tentatively TRBD1 (5 bases). Deletions cut 0 bases from V and 1 base from J, with 10 bases between. CDR1 is SGHRS, CDR2 YFSETQ, per germline. CDR3 length equals 15 residues.

This clonotype has a handful of counts. The chain has TRBV28 and TRBJ1-4, with D possibly matching TRBD1 (6 bases). V was pared by 6 bases and J by 4 bases, with 12 bases between. The CDR3 totals 14 residues. Germline values: CDR1 MDHEN, CDR2 SYDVKM. The CDR3 here is CASSQGGNNEKLFF. In DNA, the CDR3 is TGTGCCAGCAGCCAAGGGGGGAATAATGAAAAACTGTTTTTT.

The chain recombines TRBV5-5 with TRBJ1-2, with D uncertain. This CDR3 contains 16 residues. V lost 10 bases, J lost 4 bases, and 26 bases lay in between. The V gene's germline CDR1 is SGHKS and CDR2 YYEKEE (reference sequence). CDR3 coding DNA: TGTGCCTGGAGTCCGGTATCAGGACGCGGCGGCTATGGCTACACCTTC. Translating gives CAWSPVSGRGGYGYTF. Filled out from reference TRBV5-5 and TRBJ1-2, the complete variable domain reads DAGVTQSPTHLIKTRGQQVTLRCSPISGHKSVSWYQQVLGQGPQFIFQYYEKEERGRGNFPDRFSARQFPNYSSELNVNALLLGDSALYLCAWSPVSGRGGYGYTFGSGTRLTVV.